This entry is about one T cell receptor (beta chain). Its specificity is unknown. The sample is drawn from a study of OX40 agonist ivuxolimab in advanced cancers. Study overall: Patients were dosed with the agonistic anti-OX40 (CD134) antibody ivuxolimab. Partial responses were seen in three patients, one with hepatocellular carcinoma and two with cutaneous melanoma.

CDR3 size: 17 residues. Germline V gene sequence: CDR1 GTSNPN, CDR2 SVGIG (reference sequence). The junction had 7 bases not matched to a gene; V was cut back by 4 bases and J by 5 bases. Here immunoSEQ multiplex PCR was the method, and the copy in TCRdb shows in-frame clones only, minus some. Among 52,000 or so clones listed, about 83% were seen once. Findings of the study overall: On average, CD8+ T cells had more expanded clones than CD4+.

The starting material was CD4+ or CD8+ T cells sorted from blood, obtained in a trial of the OX40 agonist ivuxolimab. The source is an adult with an advanced solid tumor such as melanoma, head and neck, liver or kidney cancer. The V call is TRBV30, the J call TRBJ2-2; 16 nucleotides line up with TRBD2. The CDR3 reads CAWMGLAGGPGTGELFF. CDR3 DNA sequence: TGTGCCTGGATGGGACTAGCGGGGGGGCCGGGAACCGGGGAGCTGTTTTTT.